The 22 T cell receptor beta chains in this list originate from one sample, sequenced in a study of metastatic and nonmetastatic thyroid tumors. TCRdb re-analyzed the PCR reads using MiXCR. The data hold around 22,000 clones, with over 20% observed a single time. No treatment had been given to any patient before thyroid surgery. The material sequenced was blood. The receptors shown here come from a female donor with papillary thyroid cancer or a benign thyroid nodule (not recorded which). Some clones in this sample may be carry-over from other donors' samples.

At least ten counts were recorded for this clone. The chain is built from TRBV18 and TRBJ1-5; TRBD1 matches at 8 bases. The V segment lost 4 bases and the J segment 11 bases; nucleotides outside the gene matches: 13. The germline CDR1 and CDR2 sequences are KGHSH and LQKENI. The CDR3 length is 15 residues. The CDR3 nucleotides read TGTGCCAGCTCACTCTTCACAGGGGGGAAAGAGGCCCAGCATTTT. It encodes CASSLFTGGKEAQHF.

This clone rates as medium-sized. V is TRBV2 and J is TRBJ2-5; the D is unclear. Trimming took off 2 bases at V and 1 base at J, with 11 bases between the two ends. The germline V gene has CDR1 SNHLY and CDR2 FYNNEI. CDR3 length equals 15 residues. CDR3 DNA sequence: TGTGCCAGCAGTGAAATGGGTAACGGCCAAGAGACCCAGTACTTC. Its protein is CASSEMGNGQETQYF.

This sequence joins TRBV7-2 and TRBJ2-3; D unclear. CDR3 length: 14 amino acids. V was clipped by 1 base and J by 7 bases, with 12 bases between them. The germline CDR1 and CDR2 sequences are SGHTA and FQGNSA. The CDR3 loop reads CASSLVPLSHTQYF. In nucleotides, the CDR3 is TGTGCCAGCAGCTTAGTTCCCCTTTCACATACGCAGTATTTT.

The genes are TRBV9 and TRBJ2-7, with D unclear. Germline CDR1 is SGDLS and CDR2 is YYNGEE. Trimming took off 4 bases at V and 5 bases at J, with 22 bases between the two ends. This CDR3 contains 16 residues. The CDR3 spells CASSNPEDPLAHEQYF. CDR3 nucleotide sequence: TGTGCCAGCAGCAACCCCGAGGACCCCCTTGCCCACGAGCAGTACTTC.

By share of the sample, this clone is medium-sized. The gene calls are TRBV6-1 and TRBJ2-5; 10 bases are a match to TRBD2. CDR1 and CDR2 (germline): MNHNS, SASEGT. V gave up 8 bases and J gave up 5 bases; unmatched junction bases: 11. The CDR3 extends over 15 amino acids. In DNA form, the CDR3 reads TGTGCCAGCGCCCCCGCAGCGGGAGGGGGGGAGACCCAGTACTTC. It encodes CASAPAAGGGETQYF.

The chain carries TRBV11-2 and TRBJ2-3; maybe TRBD1 (6 bases). The germline V gene encodes CDR1 SGHAT and CDR2 FQNNGV. The CDR3 has 15 amino acids. The V end lost 4 bases, the J end lost 5 bases, and 16 bases lay between the germline ends. The CDR3 region is CASSSSSRGVDTQYF. CDR3 nucleotide sequence: TGTGCCAGCAGCTCGTCTAGCAGGGGTGTAGATACGCAGTATTTT.

A word on this clone: The junction departs from the called germline gene at one end, perhaps through a read error. The identical CDR3 is also encoded by other nucleotide sequences in the sample. This chain links TRBV12-3 or TRBV12-4 with TRBJ2-3; the match to TRBD2 covers 8 bases. The CDR3 totals 15 residues. The CDR3 protein is CASSPSGGAADTQYF. CDR3 nucleotide sequence: TGTGCCAGCAGTCCCAGCGGGGGTGCCGCAGATACGCAGTACTTT.

This clone showed up many times. In DNA, the CDR3 is TGTGCCAGCAGCTTGGACAGGGAACCCCATGTTGGGCAGTACTTC. Its protein product is CASSLDREPHVGQYF. The V and J genes are TRBV5-4 and TRBJ2-7; tentative D call: TRBD1 (6 bases). Germline CDR1 SGHNT, CDR2 YYREEE (reference sequence). The ends were cut back, 0 bases at V and 9 bases at J, with 19 bases in the middle. The length of the CDR3 is 15 residues.

This clone has at least ten counts. The rearrangement uses TRBV5-8 and TRBJ1-1; 7 bases line up with TRBD1. Germline assignment: CDR1 SGHTS and CDR2 YDEGEE. This CDR3 is 13 amino acids long. With 0 bases clipped from V and 7 bases from J, the junction kept 3 bases outside the gene matches. The CDR3 nucleotides read TGTGCCAGCAGCTTGGGACAGGGTAATGAAGCTTTCTTT. Translation gives CASSLGQGNEAFF.

The chain has TRBV2 and TRBJ1-1; D not resolved. With 6 bases removed from V and 3 bases from J, the gap between germline ends came to 17 bases. Germline V gene sequence: CDR1 SNHLY, CDR2 FYNNEI. This CDR3 is built from 15 residues. The DNA of the CDR3 is TGTGCCAGCAGCCAAGTTGTACAGCAGTACACTGAAGCTTTCTTT. Translating it yields CASSQVVQQYTEAFF.

This clone was observed a handful of times. The J gene is TRBJ2-7, the V gene TRBV28, with 9 bases aligning to TRBD2. This CDR3 contains 17 residues. The ends lost 6 bases at V and 0 bases at J; junction bases unmatched: 12. The germline V gene has CDR1 MDHEN and CDR2 SYDVKM. In DNA, the CDR3 is TGTGCCAGCAGAAACCCGGGACTAGCTTCGCCCTCCTACGAGCAGTACTTC. It yields the protein CASRNPGLASPSYEQYF.

The genes are TRBV27 and TRBJ2-3; 10 bases are a match to TRBD2. J was trimmed by 4 bases and V by 6 bases; bases with no gene match: 13. This CDR3 contains 17 residues. Germline loops: CDR1 MNHEY, CDR2 SMNVEV (reference sequence). This CDR3 is CASSPWTSGRLPDTQYF. The CDR3 bases are TGTGCCAGCAGCCCCTGGACTAGCGGTAGGTTACCAGATACGCAGTATTTT.

In its sample, this clone was seen many times. V and J are TRBV29-1 and TRBJ2-1; 8 bases line up with TRBD1. V shed 4 bases, J shed 3 bases, and the junction held 5 bases outside the gene matches. The CDR3 runs 14 residues. The germline gives CDR1 SQVTM, CDR2 ANQGSEA. The CDR3 sequence is CSVGQGLDYNEQFF. The CDR3 DNA reads as TGCAGCGTTGGACAGGGGTTAGACTACAATGAGCAGTTCTTC.

For this clone: One junction end disagrees with the germline gene, perhaps due to a read error. The chain employs TRBV20-1 and TRBJ2-4; maybe TRBD1 (6 bases). The germline V gene has CDR1 DFQATT and CDR2 SNEGSKA (reference sequence). This CDR3 has 13 amino acids. Written as DNA, the CDR3 is TGCAGTGCTAGGGACAGTCGAAAGAATCAGCAGGTCTTC. Its translation: CSARDSRKNQQVF.

This clone is medium-sized within its sample. The chain links TRBV12-3 or TRBV12-4 to TRBJ2-2; the D is unclear. The CDR3 is 13 residues long. V was pared by 4 bases and J by 0 bases, with 3 bases between. CDR3 residues: CASSSTNTGELFF. The CDR3 nucleotides read TGTGCCAGCAGTTCCACGAACACCGGGGAGCTGTTTTTT.

This clone showed up just once. The chain is built from TRBV18 and TRBJ2-3; D is uncertain. The CDR3 contains 15 residues. Trimming cost V 1 base and J 2 bases, with 10 bases left between them. CDR1 is KGHSH and CDR2 is LQKENI in the germline V gene. The CDR3 sequence is CASSPRRINTDTQYF. As DNA, the CDR3 is TGTGCCAGCTCACCACGTAGGATCAACACAGATACGCAGTATTTT.

For this clone: Compared with germline, one end of the junction differs, possibly owing to a read error. The chain uses TRBV6-2 or TRBV6-3 and TRBJ2-1, with 8 nucleotides matching TRBD2. This CDR3 spans 16 amino acids. Germline assignment: CDR1 MNHEY and CDR2 SVGEGT. DNA for the CDR3: TGTGCCAGCAGTTACTCCGGGGGGGTGGTACTGGGTGAGCCGTTCTTC. This gives the protein CASSYSGGVVLGEPFF.

Ten or more counts support this clone. The chain employs TRBV19 and TRBJ2-1; D is perhaps TRBD1 (6 bases). The CDR3 consists of 15 residues. Germline values: CDR1 LNHDA, CDR2 SQIVND (reference sequence). The V end was cut by 3 bases, the J end by 1 base, with 10 bases between. This CDR3 is CASSILGGSYNEQFF. CDR3 coding DNA: TGTGCCAGTAGTATTTTAGGGGGTTCCTACAATGAGCAGTTCTTC. The full variable domain, its missing parts supplied by reference TRBV19 and TRBJ2-1, is DGGITQSPKYLFRKEGQNVTLSCEQNLNHDAMYWYRQDPGQGLRLIYYSQIVNDFQKGDIAEGYSVSREKKESFPLTVTSAQKNPTAFYLCASSILGGSYNEQFFGPGTRLTVL.

There are many counts of this clone. A read error may be the cause here, since a much bigger clone is one base away. The J gene is TRBJ2-1, the V gene TRBV7-9; 9 bases line up with TRBD2. CDR3 length: 15 amino acids. CDR1 is SEHNR, CDR2 FQNEAQ, per germline (reference sequence). CDR3 sequence: CASSLAGSSYNEQFF. CDR3 coding DNA: TGTGCCAGCAGCCTAGCGGGGAGCTCCTACAATGAGCAGTTCTTC.

The chain links TRBV7-6 to TRBJ1-1; 7 bases are a match to TRBD1. With V trimmed by 5 bases and J by 5 bases, 8 bases remained unmatched. Germline V gives CDR1 SGHVS, CDR2 FNYEAQ. The CDR3 loop spans 14 amino acids. CDR3 nucleotide sequence: TGTGCCAGCAGCCAGGGAGAGGGGGCAACTGAAGCTTTCTTT. This sequence encodes CASSQGEGATEAFF.

At least ten counts were recorded for this clone. The genes are TRBV20-1 and TRBJ1-2, with 7 bases that match TRBD1. The CDR3 runs 15 residues. Germline CDR1 DFQATT, CDR2 SNEGSKA (reference sequence). J was trimmed by 2 bases and V by 3 bases; bases with no gene match: 9. CDR3 protein: CSASGDSATNYGYTF. The CDR3 DNA is TGCAGTGCTAGTGGGGACAGCGCTACGAACTATGGCTACACCTTC.

This clone was seen many times. The V and J genes are TRBV11-2 and TRBJ1-3; unclear D gene. V dropped 0 bases and J dropped 4 bases, with 13 bases sitting between them. This CDR3 is built from 16 residues. From germline, CDR1 is SGHAT and CDR2 FQNNGV. CDR3 sequence (DNA): TGTGCCAGCAGCTTAGAATCCGGGTGGCGGGGAAACACCATATATTTT. It codes for CASSLESGWRGNTIYF.